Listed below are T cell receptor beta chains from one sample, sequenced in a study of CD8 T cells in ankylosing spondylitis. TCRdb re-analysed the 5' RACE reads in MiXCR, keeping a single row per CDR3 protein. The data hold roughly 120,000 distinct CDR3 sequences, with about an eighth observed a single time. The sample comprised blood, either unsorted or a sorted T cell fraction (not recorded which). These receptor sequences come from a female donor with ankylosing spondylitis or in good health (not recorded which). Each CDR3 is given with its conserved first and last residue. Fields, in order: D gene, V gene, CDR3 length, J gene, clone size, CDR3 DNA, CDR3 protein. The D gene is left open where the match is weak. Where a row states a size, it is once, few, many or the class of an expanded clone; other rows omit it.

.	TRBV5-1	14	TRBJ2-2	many	TGCGCCAGCAGCCCTTTAAGGGTGGTCGGGGAGCTGTTTTTT	CASSPLRVVGELFF
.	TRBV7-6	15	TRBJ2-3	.	TGTGCCAGCAGCTTAGATGGCAGGGACTGGGATACGCAGTATTTT	CASSLDGRDWDTQYF
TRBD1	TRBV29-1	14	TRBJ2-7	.	TGCAGCGTTGTTGTCCGGATACAGGGGTACGAGCAGTACTTC	CSVVVRIQGYEQYF
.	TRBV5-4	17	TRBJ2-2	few	TGTGCCAGCAGCTTGCGTCGGGGCGGGGCGAACACCGGGGAGCTGTTTTTT	CASSLRRGGANTGELFF
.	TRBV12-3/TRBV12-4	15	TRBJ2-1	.	TGTGCCAGCAGCCCGGGACTCCCCTCCTACAATGAGCAGTTCTTC	CASSPGLPSYNEQFF
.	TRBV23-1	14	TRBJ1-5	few	TGCGCCAGCAACAACAGGGATAGCAATCAGCCCCAGCATTTT	CASNNRDSNQPQHF
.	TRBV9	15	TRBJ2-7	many	TGTGCCAGCAGCGTAGGAGAAGGGATTGAGTACGAGCAGTACTTC	CASSVGEGIEYEQYF
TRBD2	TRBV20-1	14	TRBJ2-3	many	TGCAGTGCCCCTCCTAGCGGGACGACAGATACGCAGTATTTT	CSAPPSGTTDTQYF
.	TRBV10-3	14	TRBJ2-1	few	TGTGCCATCAGTGAGTCGACCGGGGTATATGAGCAGTTCTTC	CAISESTGVYEQFF
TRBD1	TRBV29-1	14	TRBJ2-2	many	TGCAGCGTTTTCGACAGGGGGACAACCGGGGAGCTGTTTTTT	CSVFDRGTTGELFF
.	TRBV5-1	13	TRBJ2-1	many	TGCGCCAGCAGCTCGGGACGCATCAATGAGCAGTTCTTC	CASSSGRINEQFF
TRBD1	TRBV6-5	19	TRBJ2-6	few	TGTGCCAGCAGTTACTCCCTGGGACAGACGAACTCTGGGGCCAACGTCCTGACTTTC	CASSYSLGQTNSGANVLTF
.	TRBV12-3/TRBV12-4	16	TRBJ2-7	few	TGTGCCAGCAGTCCTCCTCAGGGACGCCTCTCCTACGAGCAGTACTTC	CASSPPQGRLSYEQYF
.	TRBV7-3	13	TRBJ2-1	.	TGTGCCAGCAGCTTAAACAGGCTCAATGAGCAGTTCTTC	CASSLNRLNEQFF
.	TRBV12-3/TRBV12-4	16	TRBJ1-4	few	TGTGCCAGCAGTTTCGTGGACCCTTCAACTAATGAAAAACTGTTTTTT	CASSFVDPSTNEKLFF
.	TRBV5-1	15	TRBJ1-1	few	TGCGCCAGCTCCCGAGAGGGCGGGATGAACACTGAAGCTTTCTTT	CASSREGGMNTEAFF
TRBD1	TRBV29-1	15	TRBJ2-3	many	TGCAGCGTTGAAGGGGGACAGGGTACCACAGATACGCAGTATTTT	CSVEGGQGTTDTQYF
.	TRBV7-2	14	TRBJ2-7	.	TGTGCCAGCAGCTTGTCCGTCGTGAGCGACGAGCAGTACTTC	CASSLSVVSDEQYF
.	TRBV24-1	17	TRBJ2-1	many	TGTGCCACCAGTGAAGGGATGAGGGGGATAACGTACAATGAGCAGTTCTTC	CATSEGMRGITYNEQFF
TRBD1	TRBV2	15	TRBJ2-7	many	TGTGCCAGCAGTGTCCCGCGAGACTACAGGGGCGAGCAGTACTTC	CASSVPRDYRGEQYF
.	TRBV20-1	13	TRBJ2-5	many	TGCAGTGCAGGGGGGCAGTGGCAAGAGACCCAGTACTTC	CSAGGQWQETQYF
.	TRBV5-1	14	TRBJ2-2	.	TGCGCCAGCAGACCGGACGGGAACACCGGGGAGCTGTTTTTT	CASRPDGNTGELFF
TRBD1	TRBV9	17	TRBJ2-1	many	TGTGCCAGCAGCGTAGGGGTTGGACAGGGGGCTTACAATGAGCAGTTCTTC	CASSVGVGQGAYNEQFF
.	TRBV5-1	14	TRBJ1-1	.	TGCGCCAGCAGCCCCCAGGGTGCGGGCACTGAAGCTTTCTTT	CASSPQGAGTEAFF
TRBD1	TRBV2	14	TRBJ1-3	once	TGTGTCAGCAGTGAATCGCAGGGGGTCAACACCATATATTTT	CVSSESQGVNTIYF
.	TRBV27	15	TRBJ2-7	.	TGTGCCAGCAAGAAGGAGGTGAGTCCGTTCTACGAGCAGTACTTC	CASKKEVSPFYEQYF
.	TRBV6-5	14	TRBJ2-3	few	TGTGCCAGCAGTTACGATCGGTCTACAGATACGCAGTATTTT	CASSYDRSTDTQYF
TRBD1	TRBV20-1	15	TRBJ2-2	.	TGCAGTGCTAGTGATAAGGGGGCCTTCGGCGGGGAGCTGTTTTTT	CSASDKGAFGGELFF
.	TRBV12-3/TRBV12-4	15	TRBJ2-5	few	TGTGCCAGCAGTTTGGTCCAGGGCGGCGGGGAGACCCAGTACTTC	CASSLVQGGGETQYF
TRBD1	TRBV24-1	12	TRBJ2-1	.	TGTGCCACCAGTCGACAGGGCACTGAGCAGTTCTTC	CATSRQGTEQFF
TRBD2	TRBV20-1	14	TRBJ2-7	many	TGCAGTGCTAGTTCCGGGACTAGCGGCTACGAGCAGTACTTC	CSASSGTSGYEQYF
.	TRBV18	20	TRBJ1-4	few	TGTGCCAGCTCACCAGTCGTATTCCAGGGCGGTCGTTTGGCTAATGAAAAACTGTTTTTT	CASSPVVFQGGRLANEKLFF
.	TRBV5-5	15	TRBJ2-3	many	TGTGCCAGCAGCCAAATGCAGACTAGCACAGATACGCAGTATTTT	CASSQMQTSTDTQYF
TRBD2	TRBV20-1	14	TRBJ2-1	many	TGCAGTGCTAGAAGTTTGCGGGAGTTCTATGAGCAGTTCTTC	CSARSLREFYEQFF
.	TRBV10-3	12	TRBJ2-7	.	TGTGCCATCAGTGAGGGGGTCTACGAGCAGTACTTC	CAISEGVYEQYF
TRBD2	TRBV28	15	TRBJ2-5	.	TGTGCCAGCAGTTCTAGCGGGGGACTACAAGAGACCCAGTACTTC	CASSSSGGLQETQYF
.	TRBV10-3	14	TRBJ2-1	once	TGTGCCATCAGTGAGTCGTGGGGACGGGGTGAGCAGTTCTTC	CAISESWGRGEQFF
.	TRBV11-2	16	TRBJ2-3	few	TGTGCCAGCAGCTTAGTGCCGACCCGAAGCACAGATACGCAGTATTTT	CASSLVPTRSTDTQYF
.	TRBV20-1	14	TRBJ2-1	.	TGCAGTGCTAGTCCCGAGCCGTCCTACAATGAGCAGTTCTTC	CSASPEPSYNEQFF
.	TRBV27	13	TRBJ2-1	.	TGTGCCAGCAGTTTATCCCCGAACAATGAGCAGTTCTTC	CASSLSPNNEQFF
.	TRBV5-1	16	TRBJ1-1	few	TGCGCCAGCAGCTTGGAGGCAGGGAATCCGGCCACTGAAGCTTTCTTT	CASSLEAGNPATEAFF
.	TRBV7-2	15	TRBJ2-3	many	TGTGCCAGCAGCTCACCGGGACACACCACAGATACGCAGTATTTT	CASSSPGHTTDTQYF
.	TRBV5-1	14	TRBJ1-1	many	TGCGCCAGCCGCTGGGGGGTGAGTGGCACTGAAGCTTTCTTT	CASRWGVSGTEAFF
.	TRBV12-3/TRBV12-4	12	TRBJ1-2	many	TGTGCCAGCAGTTTAGGGTTCTATGGCTACACCTTC	CASSLGFYGYTF
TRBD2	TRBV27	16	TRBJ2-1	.	TGTGCCAGCAGTTTTAATAGCGGGACGGGCTACAATGAGCAGTTCTTC	CASSFNSGTGYNEQFF
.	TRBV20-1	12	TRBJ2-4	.	TGCAGTGCTAGAACCGGCCTCGGAATTCAGTACTTC	CSARTGLGIQYF
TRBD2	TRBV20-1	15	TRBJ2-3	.	TGCAGTGCTGAGGGACTAGCGGAGACCACAGATACGCAGTATTTT	CSAEGLAETTDTQYF
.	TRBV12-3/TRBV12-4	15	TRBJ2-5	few	TGTGCCAGCAGGATCTCCGGCCAAGGCTGGGGGGCCCAGTACTTC	CASRISGQGWGAQYF
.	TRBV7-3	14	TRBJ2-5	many	TGTGCCAGCAGCTTAACTAGTGCTGGGGAGACCCAGTACTTC	CASSLTSAGETQYF
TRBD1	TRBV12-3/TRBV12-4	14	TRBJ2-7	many	TGTGCCAGCAGTTTGACAGGGGGAAACTACGAGCAGTACTTC	CASSLTGGNYEQYF
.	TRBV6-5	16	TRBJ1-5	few	TGTGCCAGCAGTAACACCGGGACACGGAGTAATCAGCCCCAGCATTTT	CASSNTGTRSNQPQHF
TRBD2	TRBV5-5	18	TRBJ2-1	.	TGTGCCGGCAGCTTGGAGCTAGCGGGGGTTAGCTCCTACAATGAGCAGTTCTTC	CAGSLELAGVSSYNEQFF
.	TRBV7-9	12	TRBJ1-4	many	TGTGCCAGCAGTGTACACGGTGAAAAACTGTTTTTT	CASSVHGEKLFF